This TCR beta chain came from a study of graft-versus-host responses after intestinal transplantation. The wider study: Grafts that recipients had were multivisceral, liver-intestinal, or isolated intestinal transplants. Study results and limitations: There were GvH clones found in recipient marrow, and some of them appeared first in ileum or blood. Individuals who had graft-donor T cell macrochimerism had allografts that showed high graft-versus-host to host-versus-graft clonal ratios. Declining HvG levels early post-transplant were linked to peak circulating GvH clone levels.

Assay used: immunoSEQ multiplex PCR; TCRdb lists only in-frame clones, some missing. The sample consists of tens of thousands of clones, approximately 90% of them appearing once. The V segment lost 3 bases and the J segment 0 bases; nucleotides outside the gene matches: 1. The V gene's germline CDR1 is SGHRS and CDR2 YFSETQ. The CDR3 contains 14 residues. In the case of this clone: As yet, its antigen is unknown.

The receptor was isolated from a human patient who received an intestinal transplant, so some T cells may come from the graft donor. The chain carries TRBV5-1 and TRBJ2-5, with 8 bases lining up with TRBD1. Material: PBMCs, obtained 26 days after transplant. CDR3 bases: TGCGCCAGCAGCTGGGGACAGGACCAAGAGACCCAGTACTTC. Encoded protein: CASSWGQDQETQYF.